This T cell receptor beta chain is from a study of beta chain features in type 1 diabetes. The entirety of the isolated RNA underwent reverse transcription, so expressed TCRB transcripts were sequenced. Using immunoSEQ multiplex PCR, the repertoire was profiled, and TCRdb retains in-frame clones only, with some absent. This sample has some 150,000 clones, with 9.2% found just once. From germline, CDR1 is SGDLS and CDR2 YYNGEE. The length of the CDR3 is 14 residues. Trimming took 4 bases from V and 10 from J; bases not matched to a gene: 11. The gene calls are TRBV9 and TRBJ2-1, with 7 bases that match TRBD2. The source material was central memory CD4+ T cells from blood. The receptor was derived from a man aged 18 to 35 in good health. CDR3 region: CASSLSVGGWEQFF. DNA for the CDR3: TGTGCCAGCAGCCTTAGTGTCGGGGGGTGGGAGCAGTTCTTC.